A single T cell receptor beta chain is shown here with its context. TCR-alpha and TCR-beta chains were sequenced unpaired. The table came from immunoSEQ multiplex PCR; TCRdb's copy has only in-frame clones and leaves some out. The sample yields approximately 59,000 clones, 65% to 90% seen once. The record originates from a study of T cells in tuberculosis. Trimming stripped 4 bases from V and 0 bases from J, with 12 bases between. This CDR3 is built from 16 residues. Germline loops: CDR1 LNHDA, CDR2 SQIVND (reference sequence). After thawing and overnight rest, PBMC were stained with GMM-loaded CD1B tetramer, viability dye and anti-CD3 for sorting. CD1B tetramers were loaded with Rhodococcus equi-derived C32 glucose monomycolate.

The source of this sequence is an adult woman with latent tuberculosis. V is TRBV19 and J is TRBJ2-2; a weak D match, TRBD1 (6 bases). Input material: CD1b-GMM tetramer-negative cells sorted from PBMCs. Written as DNA, the CDR3 is TGTGCCAGTAGTAAGGTGGGGGCCACGAACACCGGGGAGCTGTTTTTT. Protein: CASSKVGATNTGELFF.